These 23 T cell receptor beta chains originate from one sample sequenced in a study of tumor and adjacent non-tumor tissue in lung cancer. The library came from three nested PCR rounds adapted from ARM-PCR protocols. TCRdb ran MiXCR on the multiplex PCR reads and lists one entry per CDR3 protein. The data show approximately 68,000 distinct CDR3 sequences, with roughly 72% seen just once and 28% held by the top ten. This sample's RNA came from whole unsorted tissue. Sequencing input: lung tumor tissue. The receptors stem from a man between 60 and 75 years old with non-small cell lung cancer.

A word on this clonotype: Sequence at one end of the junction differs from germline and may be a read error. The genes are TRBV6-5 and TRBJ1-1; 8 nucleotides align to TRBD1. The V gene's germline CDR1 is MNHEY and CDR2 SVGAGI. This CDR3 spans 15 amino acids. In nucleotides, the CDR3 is TGTGCCAGCATTCGCCTACAGGGGGAAAGGGTTGAAGCCTTCTTT. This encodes CASIRLQGERVEAFF.

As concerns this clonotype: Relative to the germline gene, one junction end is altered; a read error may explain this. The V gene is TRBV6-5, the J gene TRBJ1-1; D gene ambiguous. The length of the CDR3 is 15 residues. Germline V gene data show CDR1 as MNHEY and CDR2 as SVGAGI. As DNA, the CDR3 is TGTGCCAGCATTGGGTCGAGGAGAGGAGGCACTGAAACTTTCTTT. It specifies CASIGSRRGGTETFF.

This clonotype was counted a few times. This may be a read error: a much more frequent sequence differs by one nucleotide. The DNA for the CDR3 is TGTGCCAGCTGTTCTTACCCCCGACAGGAAGGAAATGAAAAACTGTTTTTT. It codes for CASCSYPRQEGNEKLFF. The V call is TRBV12-3 or TRBV12-4, the J call TRBJ1-4, with a weak D call TRBD1 (6 bases). V gave up 8 bases and J gave up 5 bases, with 24 bases separating them. This CDR3 is built from 17 residues.

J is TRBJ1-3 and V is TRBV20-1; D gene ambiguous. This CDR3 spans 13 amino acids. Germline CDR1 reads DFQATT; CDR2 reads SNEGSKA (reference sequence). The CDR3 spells CSVRTVTGNTIYF. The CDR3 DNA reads TGCAGCGTTCGTACGGTCACTGGAAACACCATATATTTT.

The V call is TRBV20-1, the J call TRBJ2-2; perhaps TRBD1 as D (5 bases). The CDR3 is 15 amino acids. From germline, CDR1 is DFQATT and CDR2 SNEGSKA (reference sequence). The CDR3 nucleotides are TGCGGTGTTAGGGGATGGTCGCGGAACACCGGGGAGCTGTTTTTT. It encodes CGVRGWSRNTGELFF.

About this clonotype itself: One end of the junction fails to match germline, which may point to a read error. The CDR3 bases are TGTGTCAGCACCCAAAGTGGCACAGATACGCAGCATTTT. This gives the protein CVSTQSGTDTQHF. The chain links TRBV28 to TRBJ2-3; D is unclear. The last part of the DNA fits TRBJ1-5 better; the J call may be wrong. Germline V gene data show CDR1 as MDHEN and CDR2 as SYDVKM. The CDR3 totals 13 residues.

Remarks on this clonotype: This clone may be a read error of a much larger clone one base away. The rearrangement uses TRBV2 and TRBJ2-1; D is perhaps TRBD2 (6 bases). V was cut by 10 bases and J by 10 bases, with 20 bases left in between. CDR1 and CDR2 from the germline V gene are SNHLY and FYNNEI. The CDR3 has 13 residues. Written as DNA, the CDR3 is TGTGCCAACATTCGAGATCGGGGGATGGAGCAGTTCTTC. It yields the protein CANIRDRGMEQFF.

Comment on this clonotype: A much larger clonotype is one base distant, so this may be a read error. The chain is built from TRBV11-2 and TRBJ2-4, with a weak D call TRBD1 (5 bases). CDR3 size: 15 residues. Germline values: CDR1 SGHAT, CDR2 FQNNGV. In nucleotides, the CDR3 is TGTGCCAGCAGCCGATCTGGGGCAGCCAAAAACATTCAGAACTTC. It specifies CASSRSGAAKNIQNF.

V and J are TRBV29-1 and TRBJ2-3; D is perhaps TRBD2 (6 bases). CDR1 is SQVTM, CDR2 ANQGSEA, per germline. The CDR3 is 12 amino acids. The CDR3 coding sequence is TGCGGCGGGGACGCAGGCACAGATACGCAGTATTTT. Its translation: CGGDAGTDTQYF.

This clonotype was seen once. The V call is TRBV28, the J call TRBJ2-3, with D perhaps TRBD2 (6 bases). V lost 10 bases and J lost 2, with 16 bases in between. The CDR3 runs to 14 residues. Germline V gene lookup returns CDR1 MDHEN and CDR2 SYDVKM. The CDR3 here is CAITTGDFTDTQYF. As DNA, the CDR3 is TGTGCCATCACAACGGGAGATTTCACAGATACGCAGTATTTT. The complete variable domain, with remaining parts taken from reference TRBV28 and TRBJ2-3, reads DVKVTQSSRYLVKRTGEKVFLECVQDMDHENMFWYRQDPGLGLRLIYFSYDVKMKEKGDIPEGYSVSREKKERFSLILESASTNQTSMYLCAITTGDFTDTQYFGPGTRLTVL.

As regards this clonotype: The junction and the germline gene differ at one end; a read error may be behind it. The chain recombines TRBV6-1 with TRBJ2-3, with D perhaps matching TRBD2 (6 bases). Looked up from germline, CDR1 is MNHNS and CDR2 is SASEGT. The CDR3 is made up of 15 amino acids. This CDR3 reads CASSERNGRQDTQYF. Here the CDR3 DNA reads TGCGCCAGCAGTGAAAGAAACGGGAGACAAGATACGCAGTATTTT.

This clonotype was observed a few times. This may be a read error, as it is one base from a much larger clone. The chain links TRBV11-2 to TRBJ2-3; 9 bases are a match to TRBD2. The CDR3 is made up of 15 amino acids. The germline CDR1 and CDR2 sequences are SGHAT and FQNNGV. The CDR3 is CTSSFWTSGTDTQYF. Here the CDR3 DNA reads TGTACCAGCAGCTTCTGGACTAGCGGCACAGATACGCAGTATTTT.

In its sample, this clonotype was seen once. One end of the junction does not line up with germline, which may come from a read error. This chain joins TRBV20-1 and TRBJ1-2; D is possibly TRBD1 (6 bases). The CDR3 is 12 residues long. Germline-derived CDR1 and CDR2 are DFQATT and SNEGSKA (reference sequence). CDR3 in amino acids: CSDPRGARGYTF. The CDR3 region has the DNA TGCAGTGATCCCCGGGGGGCGCGTGGCTACACCTTT.

The CDR3 is CSVAAPRPSYEQYF. The DNA of the CDR3 is TGCAGCGTTGCCGCTCCGAGGCCGTCCTACGAGCAGTACTTC. The chain carries TRBV29-1 and TRBJ2-7; no definite D call. The CDR3 length is 14 residues. The germline V and J ends were trimmed by 4 bases and 1 base, with 14 bases remaining between them. Looked up from germline, CDR1 is SQVTM and CDR2 is ANQGSEA.

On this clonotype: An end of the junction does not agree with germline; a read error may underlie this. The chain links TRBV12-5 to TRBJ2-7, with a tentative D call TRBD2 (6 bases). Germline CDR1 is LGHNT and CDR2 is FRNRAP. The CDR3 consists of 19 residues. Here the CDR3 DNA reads TGTGCTAGTGCTTTGGAATATAGCGGCTTTACCACCCACCCGGACGAGCAGTACTTC. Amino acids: CASALEYSGFTTHPDEQYF.

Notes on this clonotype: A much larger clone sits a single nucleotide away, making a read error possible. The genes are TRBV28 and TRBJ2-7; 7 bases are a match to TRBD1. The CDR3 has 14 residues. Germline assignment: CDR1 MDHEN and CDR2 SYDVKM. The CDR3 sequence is CTSTPRQGGYEQYF. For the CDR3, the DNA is TGTACCAGCACCCCCCGACAGGGTGGATACGAGCAGTACTTC.

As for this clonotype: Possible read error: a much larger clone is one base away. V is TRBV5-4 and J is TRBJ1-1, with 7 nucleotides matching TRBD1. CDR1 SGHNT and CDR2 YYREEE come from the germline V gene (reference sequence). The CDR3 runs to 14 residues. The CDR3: CASSPTGRNTEASF. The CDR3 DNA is TGTGCCAGCAGCCCGACAGGGAGGAACACTGAAGCTTCCTTT.

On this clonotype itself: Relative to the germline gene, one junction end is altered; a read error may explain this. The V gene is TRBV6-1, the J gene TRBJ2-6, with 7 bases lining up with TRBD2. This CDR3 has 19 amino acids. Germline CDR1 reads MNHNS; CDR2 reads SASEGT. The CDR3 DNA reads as TGTACCAGCAGTGAACGGGCGAGCGGGAATTCGGCGGGGGCCAACGTCCTGACTTTC. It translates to CTSSERASGNSAGANVLTF.

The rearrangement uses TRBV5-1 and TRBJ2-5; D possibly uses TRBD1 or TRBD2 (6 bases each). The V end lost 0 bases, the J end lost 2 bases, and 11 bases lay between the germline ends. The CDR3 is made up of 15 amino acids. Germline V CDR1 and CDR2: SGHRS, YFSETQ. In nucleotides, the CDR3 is TGCGCCAGCAGCTTGGAGGGGGGACGGCAAGAGACCCAGTACTTC. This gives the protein CASSLEGGRQETQYF.

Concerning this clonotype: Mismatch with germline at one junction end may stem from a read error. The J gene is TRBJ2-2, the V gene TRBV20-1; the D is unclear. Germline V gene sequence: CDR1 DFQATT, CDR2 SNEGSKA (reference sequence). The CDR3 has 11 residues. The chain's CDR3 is CNARRIGELFF. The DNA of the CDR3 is TGCAATGCTAGAAGAATCGGGGAGCTGTTTTTT.

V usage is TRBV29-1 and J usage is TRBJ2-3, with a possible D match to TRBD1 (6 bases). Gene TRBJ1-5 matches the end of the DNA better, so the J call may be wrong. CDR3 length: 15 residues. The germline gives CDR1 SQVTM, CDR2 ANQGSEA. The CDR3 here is CSVLPVAGRTDTQHF. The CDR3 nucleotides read TGCAGCGTTCTCCCAGTAGCGGGGAGGACAGATACGCAGCATTTT.

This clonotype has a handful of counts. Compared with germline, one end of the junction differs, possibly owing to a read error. CDR3: CVSSLKGNTEAFF. The CDR3 nucleotides read TGTGTCAGCAGCTTAAAGGGAAATACTGAAGCTTTCTTT. This rearrangement joins TRBV13 to TRBJ1-1; D remains unclear. Germline-derived CDR1 and CDR2 are PRHDT and FYEKMQ (reference sequence). This CDR3 region has 13 residues.

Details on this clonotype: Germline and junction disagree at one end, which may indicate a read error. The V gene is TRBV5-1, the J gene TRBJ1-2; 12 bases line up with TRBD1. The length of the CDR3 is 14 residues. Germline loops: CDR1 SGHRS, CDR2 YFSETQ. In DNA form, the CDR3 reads TGCGCCAGCACCTTCGGGACAGGGGGCAATGGCTACAGCTTC. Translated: CASTFGTGGNGYSF.